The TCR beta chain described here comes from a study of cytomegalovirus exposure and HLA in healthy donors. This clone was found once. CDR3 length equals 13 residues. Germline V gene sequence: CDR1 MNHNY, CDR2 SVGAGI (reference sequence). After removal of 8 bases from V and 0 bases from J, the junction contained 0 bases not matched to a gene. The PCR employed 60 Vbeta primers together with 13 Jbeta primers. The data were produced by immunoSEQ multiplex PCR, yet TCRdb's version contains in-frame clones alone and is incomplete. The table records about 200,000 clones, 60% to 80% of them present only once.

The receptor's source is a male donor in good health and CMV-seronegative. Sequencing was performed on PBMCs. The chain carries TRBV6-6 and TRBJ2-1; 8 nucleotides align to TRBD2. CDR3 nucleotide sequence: TGTGCCAGCGGACTAGCCTCCTACAATGAGCAGTTCTTC. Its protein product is CASGLASYNEQFF.